This T cell receptor (beta chain) emerged from a study of graft-versus-host responses after intestinal transplantation. The method was immunoSEQ multiplex PCR; TCRdb's version includes in-frame clones alone and lacks a portion of them. Of about 97,000 clones in the sample, 80% to 95% are singletons; the top ten hold about 16%. This CDR3 region has 15 residues. J gave up 4 bases and V 4 bases, and 5 bases lay outside the gene matches. Looked up from germline, CDR1 is PRHDT and CDR2 is FYEKMQ (reference sequence). The receptor comes from a human patient who received an intestinal transplant, so some T cells may come from the graft donor. Sequenced here: PBMCs, sampled roughly 450 days after intestinal transplant. This sequence joins TRBV13 and TRBJ2-7; 12 bases are shared with TRBD1. In DNA, the CDR3 is TGTGCCAGCAGCTCCGGGACAGGGGGCCAATACGAGCAGTACTTC. Protein product: CASSSGTGGQYEQYF.